These T cell receptor beta chains were read from a single sample in a study of shared clonotypes between healthy human individuals. Data came from immunoSEQ multiplex PCR; TCRdb stores just in-frame clones and leaves some out. The sample carries about 2 million clones, about 95% recorded once. The specimen sequenced was naive CD8+ T cells sorted from blood. These receptors were collected from a man between 18 and 35 years old in good health. The CDR3 runs from the conserved cysteine through the conserved F or W. D genes are given only for firm matches. Rows may omit the clone size; those that give it use once, few, many or a size class.

CDR3	DNA	J	D	V	size
CASSEWGQGASYEQYF	TGTGCCAGCAGCGAATGGGGACAGGGGGCTTCGTACGAGCAGTACTTC	TRBJ2-7	TRBD1	TRBV2	-
CASSQLTGNYEQYF	TGTGCCAGCAGTCAACTGACAGGGAATTACGAGCAGTACTTC	TRBJ2-7	TRBD1	TRBV27	-
CASSLDISGSSQYF	TGTGCCAGCAGCTTGGATATTAGCGGTAGTTCGCAGTATTTT	TRBJ2-3	-	TRBV5-4	-
CATARGDTQYF	TGCGCCACCGCACGGGGAGATACGCAGTATTTT	TRBJ2-3	-	TRBV10-2	-
CASSFPVSGGLSPDTQYF	TGTGCCAGCAGTTTCCCGGTTAGCGGGGGACTCAGCCCAGATACGCAGTATTTT	TRBJ2-3	TRBD2	TRBV28	-
CASSQGWTSGRRNTGELFF	TGTGCCAGCAGCCAGGGATGGACTAGCGGGAGGCGGAACACCGGGGAGCTGTTTTTT	TRBJ2-2	TRBD2	TRBV14	-
CASSLSQGNEQYF	TGTGCCAGCAGTTTATCACAGGGTAATGAGCAGTACTTC	TRBJ2-7	-	TRBV28	-
CASSPGTGPYEQYF	TGTGCCAGCAGCCCGGGGACAGGACCCTACGAGCAGTACTTC	TRBJ2-7	TRBD1	TRBV7-9	-
CASRAGTRYTDTQYF	TGTGCCAGCAGAGCCGGGACTAGATACACAGATACGCAGTATTTT	TRBJ2-3	TRBD2	TRBV28	-
CASSGSSGNTIYF	TGTGCCAGCAGCGGGTCCTCAGGAAACACCATATATTTT	TRBJ1-3	-	TRBV9	-
CASSFPGQSQQFF	TGTGCCAGCAGCTTCCCAGGACAATCCCAGCAGTTCTTC	TRBJ2-1	-	TRBV7-9	-
CASSEALHEQFF	TGTGCCAGCAGTGAAGCCCTCCATGAGCAGTTCTTC	TRBJ2-1	-	TRBV6-1	-
CASSDLGDGTDTQYF	TGTGCCAGCAGCGACTTGGGGGACGGCACAGATACGCAGTATTTT	TRBJ2-3	-	TRBV9	-
CASSQDGTGVGNQPQHF	TGCGCCAGCAGCCAAGATGGGACAGGGGTAGGCAATCAGCCCCAGCATTTT	TRBJ1-5	TRBD1	TRBV4-1	-
CASSSTGSENTIYF	TGTGCCAGCAGTTCGACAGGGTCCGAAAACACCATATATTTT	TRBJ1-3	TRBD1	TRBV27	-
CASSQVGQGGNEQYF	TGCGCCAGCAGCCAAGTCGGGCAGGGAGGGAACGAGCAGTACTTC	TRBJ2-7	TRBD2	TRBV4-1	-
CASSHSSSYEQYF	TGCGCCAGCAGTCATTCTAGCTCCTACGAGCAGTACTTC	TRBJ2-7	-	TRBV10-1	once
CASSSGQGSSNYGYTF	TGTGCCAGCAGCTCGGGACAGGGGTCCTCTAACTATGGCTACACCTTC	TRBJ1-2	TRBD1	TRBV13	-
CASTANTEAFF	TGTGCCAGTACAGCGAACACTGAAGCTTTCTTT	TRBJ1-1	-	TRBV19	-
CASSYPSHSPLHF	TGTGCCAGCAGTTACCCGTCCCATTCACCCCTCCACTTT	TRBJ1-6	-	TRBV6-5	-
CASSFSTNYEQYF	TGTGCTAGCAGCTTTTCTACAAACTACGAGCAGTACTTC	TRBJ2-7	-	TRBV7-7	once
CASSLGLAGDYEQYF	TGTGCCAGCAGTTTAGGACTAGCGGGGGACTACGAGCAGTACTTC	TRBJ2-7	TRBD2	TRBV27	-
CASSPSGSSYEQYF	TGTGCCAGCTCACCTTCAGGAAGCTCCTACGAGCAGTACTTC	TRBJ2-7	-	TRBV18	-
CASSYARGLEQYF	TGTGCCAGCAGTTACGCGAGGGGGCTCGAGCAGTACTTC	TRBJ2-7	TRBD1	TRBV6-5	once
CAISGQLGGPGELFF	TGTGCCATCAGTGGCCAACTCGGGGGCCCCGGGGAGCTGTTTTTT	TRBJ2-2	-	TRBV10-3	-
CASSTQQGNTEAFF	TGTGCCAGCAGCACGCAACAGGGTAACACTGAAGCTTTCTTT	TRBJ1-1	-	TRBV21-1	-
CASSGDNWHEKLFF	TGTGCCAGCAGCGGGGACAACTGGCACGAAAAACTGTTTTTT	TRBJ1-4	-	TRBV7-9	-
CASSLTISVTGGIGEQFF	TGTGCCAGCAGCTTAACCATTAGCGTGACGGGAGGCATAGGAGAGCAGTTCTTC	TRBJ2-1	TRBD2	TRBV7-6	-
CASSLRQAEVETQYF	TGTGCCAGCAGCTTGAGGCAGGCCGAGGTTGAGACCCAGTACTTC	TRBJ2-5	-	TRBV5-5	-
CASSLSRNEQFF	TGTGCCAGCAGCTTATCTAGGAATGAGCAGTTCTTC	TRBJ2-1	-	TRBV11-2	-
CAITSVVNSETQYF	TGTGCCATCACTTCCGTGGTGAATTCAGAGACCCAGTACTTC	TRBJ2-5	-	TRBV10-3	-
CASSGGQVRSRTGELFF	TGTGCCAGCAGCGGCGGACAGGTTCGGTCTAGAACCGGGGAGCTGTTTTTT	TRBJ2-2	TRBD1	TRBV9	once
CASSAKRVEKETQYF	TGTGCCAGCAGCGCCAAAAGGGTAGAGAAAGAGACCCAGTACTTC	TRBJ2-5	-	TRBV7-9	-
CASRTTVSYGEQYF	TGTGCCAGCCGAACGACAGTATCCTACGGGGAGCAGTACTTC	TRBJ2-7	-	TRBV6-5	-
CASSLTSSEYNEQFF	TGTGCCAGCAGCTTAACGAGTAGCGAATACAATGAGCAGTTCTTC	TRBJ2-1	-	TRBV7-3	-
CASSLGGVTYEQYF	TGTGCCAGCAGCTTGGGCGGGGTCACCTACGAGCAGTACTTC	TRBJ2-7	-	TRBV11-3	-
CASSLQGLAYEQYF	TGTGCCAGCAGCCTACAGGGGCTGGCCTACGAGCAGTACTTC	TRBJ2-7	TRBD1	TRBV6-5	-
CASSPQGYEQYF	TGTGCCAGCAGTCCTCAGGGATACGAGCAGTACTTC	TRBJ2-7	-	TRBV6-6	-
CASSYTLGEGYGYTF	TGTGCCAGCAGTTACACCCTCGGGGAGGGCTATGGCTACACCTTC	TRBJ1-2	-	TRBV6-6	-
CASSSLPAGEETQYF	TGTGCCAGCAGCTCCCTGCCAGCGGGAGAGGAGACCCAGTACTTC	TRBJ2-5	TRBD2	TRBV11-2	-
CASSLLAGGPYEQFF	TGTGCCAGCAGTTTACTAGCGGGGGGGCCGTATGAGCAGTTCTTC	TRBJ2-1	TRBD2	TRBV27	-
CASSQTIVTDTQYF	TGCGCCAGCAGCCAAACCATCGTCACAGATACGCAGTATTTT	TRBJ2-3	-	TRBV4-1	once
CASSQDGTSASYEQYF	TGCGCCAGCAGCCAAGATGGGACTAGCGCCTCCTACGAGCAGTACTTC	TRBJ2-7	TRBD2	TRBV4-1	-
CAITHEGVDEQYF	TGTGCCATCACTCACGAGGGGGTCGACGAGCAGTACTTC	TRBJ2-7	-	TRBV10-3	-
CASSQGTIKNTEAFF	TGCGCCAGCAGCCAAGGGACAATTAAGAACACTGAAGCTTTCTTT	TRBJ1-1	-	TRBV4-3	-
CASKGTGVYGYTF	TGTGCCAGCAAAGGGACAGGGGTTTATGGCTACACCTTC	TRBJ1-2	TRBD1	TRBV14	-
CASSLGGGATKLFF	TGTGCCAGCAGCTTAGGCGGAGGGGCGACCAAACTGTTTTTT	TRBJ1-4	-	TRBV13	-
CASSFTGSETQYF	TGTGCCAGCAGTTTTACAGGGTCAGAGACCCAGTACTTC	TRBJ2-5	-	TRBV2	-
CASSSRTSGGTDTQYF	TGCGCCAGCAGCTCGCGGACTAGCGGGGGTACAGATACGCAGTATTTT	TRBJ2-3	TRBD2	TRBV5-1	once
CASRTSGGRNEQFF	TGTGCCAGCCGGACTAGCGGGGGGCGGAATGAGCAGTTCTTC	TRBJ2-1	TRBD2	TRBV27	-
CASSEVAGDRVDTQYF	TGCGCCAGCAGTGAGGTGGCGGGAGATAGAGTCGATACGCAGTATTTT	TRBJ2-3	TRBD2	TRBV10-1	-
CASSLTGGRPHEQFF	TGTGCCAGCAGCTTAACGGGCGGGAGACCCCATGAGCAGTTCTTC	TRBJ2-1	TRBD2	TRBV7-8	-
CASSLGANEKLFF	TGTGCCAGCAGCTTAGGGGCTAATGAAAAACTGTTTTTT	TRBJ1-4	-	TRBV13	few
CASSLPNSPLHF	TGTGCCAGCAGTTTACCCAATTCACCCCTCCACTTT	TRBJ1-6	-	TRBV27	once
CAWISGIGTGELFF	TGTGCCTGGATCTCGGGAATCGGCACCGGGGAGCTGTTTTTT	TRBJ2-2	-	TRBV30	-
CASRTDVTNEQFF	TGCGCCAGCAGGACCGACGTGACTAATGAGCAGTTCTTC	TRBJ2-1	-	TRBV5-1	-
CASTVGSGNTEAFF	TGTGCCAGCACCGTGGGGAGCGGAAACACTGAAGCTTTCTTT	TRBJ1-1	-	TRBV6-5	-
CASSLSTGEIGYNSPLHF	TGCGCCAGCAGCTTGTCCACAGGAGAGATAGGGTATAATTCACCCCTCCACTTT	TRBJ1-6	-	TRBV5-1	-
CASSELTGGGTEAFF	TGTGCCAGCAGTGAACTGACAGGGGGGGGCACTGAAGCTTTCTTT	TRBJ1-1	TRBD1	TRBV6-1	-